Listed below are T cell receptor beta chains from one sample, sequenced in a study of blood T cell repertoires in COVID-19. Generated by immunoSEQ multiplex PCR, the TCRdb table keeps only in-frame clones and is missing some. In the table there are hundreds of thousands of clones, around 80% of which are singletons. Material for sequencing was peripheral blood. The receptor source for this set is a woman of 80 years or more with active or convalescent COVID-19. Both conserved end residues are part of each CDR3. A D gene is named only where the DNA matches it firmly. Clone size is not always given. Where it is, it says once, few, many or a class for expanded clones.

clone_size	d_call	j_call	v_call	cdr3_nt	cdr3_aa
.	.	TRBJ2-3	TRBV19	TGTGCCACTAAAGTCGACAGCCGCGGCACAGATACGCAGTATTTT	CATKVDSRGTDTQYF
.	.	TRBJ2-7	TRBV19	TGTGCCAGTAGCACAGGGATCTACGAGCAGTACTTC	CASSTGIYEQYF
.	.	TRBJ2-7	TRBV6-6	TGTGCCAGCAGTTACGAGAGAAATTACGAGCAGTACTTC	CASSYERNYEQYF
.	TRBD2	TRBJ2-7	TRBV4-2	TGTGCCAGCAGCCAAGATGCTAGCGGGACCTCCTACGAGCAGTACTTC	CASSQDASGTSYEQYF
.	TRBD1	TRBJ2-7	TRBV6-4	TGTGCCAGCAGTGGACCCAGGACAGGCTCCTACGAGCAGTACTTC	CASSGPRTGSYEQYF
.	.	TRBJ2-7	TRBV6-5	TGTGCCAGCAGTCGCACAGGGATCGGCGAGCAGTACTTC	CASSRTGIGEQYF
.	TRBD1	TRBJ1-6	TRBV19	TGTGCCAGTAGTGTCATCGACAGGGGGCGGGGGTCACCCCTCCACTTT	CASSVIDRGRGSPLHF
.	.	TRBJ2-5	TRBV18	TGTGCCAGCTCACCAGGCTGGGGGGAAGGGCCCTCTGGGGAGACCCAGTACTTC	CASSPGWGEGPSGETQYF
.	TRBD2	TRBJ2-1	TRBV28	TGTGCCAGCAGTTTATCGGGGGGACCTTACAATGAGCAGTTCTTC	CASSLSGGPYNEQFF
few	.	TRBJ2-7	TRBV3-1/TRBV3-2	TGTGCCAGCAGCCAAGTAAACGAGCAGTACTTC	CASSQVNEQYF
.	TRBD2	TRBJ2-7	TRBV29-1	TGCAGCGCTTCGAGCGGGGTCGGACACTACGAGCAGTACTTC	CSASSGVGHYEQYF
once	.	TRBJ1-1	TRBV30	TGTGCCTGGAGTGCCCAACCCAGCACTGAAGCTTTCTTT	CAWSAQPSTEAFF
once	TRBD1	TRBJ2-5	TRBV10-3	TGTGCCATCAGTGAGTTGAGACAGGGGGAGACCCAGTACTTC	CAISELRQGETQYF
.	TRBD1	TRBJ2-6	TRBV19	TGTGCCAGTAGTGACAGGGGATGGTCTGGGGCCAACGTCCTGACTTTC	CASSDRGWSGANVLTF
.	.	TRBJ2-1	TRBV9	TGTGCCAGCAGCGTAGTGGTCGGGGAGCAGTTCTTC	CASSVVVGEQFF
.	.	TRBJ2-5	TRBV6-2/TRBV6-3	TGTGCCAGCAGTTACGAACACGACATCCTTCAAGAGACCCAGTACTTC	CASSYEHDILQETQYF
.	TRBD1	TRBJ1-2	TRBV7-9	TGTGCCAGCAGCTTTACAGGGGCCGAAGGCTACACCTTC	CASSFTGAEGYTF
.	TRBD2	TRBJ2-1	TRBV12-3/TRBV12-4	TGTGCCAGCAGGGAGACTAGCGTAAATGAGCAGTTCTTC	CASRETSVNEQFF
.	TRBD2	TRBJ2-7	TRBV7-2	TGTGCCAGCAGCTTAGCGGCGACTAGCGGGAGCTCCTACGAGCAGTACTTC	CASSLAATSGSSYEQYF
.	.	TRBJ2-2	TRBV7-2	TGTGCCAGCAGCTTAGTTGCCCATCGGGGCACCGGGGAGCTGTTTTTT	CASSLVAHRGTGELFF
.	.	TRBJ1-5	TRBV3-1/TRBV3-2	TGTGCCAGCAGCCCGAGTATTAGTCGCAATCAGCCCCAGCATTTT	CASSPSISRNQPQHF
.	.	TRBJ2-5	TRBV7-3	TGTGCCAGCAGCTTGAGGGGAGGCGAAGAGACCCAGTACTTC	CASSLRGGEETQYF
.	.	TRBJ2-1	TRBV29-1	TGCAGCGTTCGGGAGATGGGCAATGAGCAGTTCTTC	CSVREMGNEQFF
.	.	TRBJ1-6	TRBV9	TGTGCCAGCAGCGTAGAGGGGATTTATAATTCACCCCTCCACTTT	CASSVEGIYNSPLHF
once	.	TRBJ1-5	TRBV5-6	TGTGCCAGCAGCTTCCGGGATTATAGCAATCAGCCCCAGCATTTT	CASSFRDYSNQPQHF
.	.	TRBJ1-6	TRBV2	TGTGCCAGCAAAGAATCATCAGGATCCTATAATTCACCCCTCCACTTT	CASKESSGSYNSPLHF
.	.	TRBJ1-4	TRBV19	TGTGCCAGTACCCTTCAGACGGCCGGGGAAAAACTGTTTTTT	CASTLQTAGEKLFF
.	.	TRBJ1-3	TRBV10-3	TGTGCCATCAGTGGGAGGGGCCCTGGAAACACCATATATTTT	CAISGRGPGNTIYF
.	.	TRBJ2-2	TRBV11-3	TGTGCCAGCAACCTACAGGGCGTCGGGGAGCTGTTTTTT	CASNLQGVGELFF
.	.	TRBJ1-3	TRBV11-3	TGTGCCAGCAGCCCGGGGTATGGAAACACCATATATTTT	CASSPGYGNTIYF
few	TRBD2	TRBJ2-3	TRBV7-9	TGTGCCAGCAGCCCTACACTAGCGGGGGGCGATACGCAGTATTTT	CASSPTLAGGDTQYF
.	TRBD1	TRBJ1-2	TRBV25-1	TGTGCCAGCAGTAGATCCGACAGGGCACGTTATGGCTACACCTTC	CASSRSDRARYGYTF
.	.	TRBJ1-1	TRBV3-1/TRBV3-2	TGTGCCAGCAGCCCCGCAGGGGTGAACACTGAAGCTTTCTTT	CASSPAGVNTEAFF
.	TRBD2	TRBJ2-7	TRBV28	TGTGCCACCCTGGGGGGGATCACCTACGAGCAGTACTTC	CATLGGITYEQYF
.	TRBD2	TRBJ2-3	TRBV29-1	TGCAGCGTTGGTGCGGGGGGCCTCGATACGCAGTATTTT	CSVGAGGLDTQYF
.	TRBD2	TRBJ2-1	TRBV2	TGTGCCAGCAGTTACACTAGCGGGGGTGAGCAGTTCTTC	CASSYTSGGEQFF
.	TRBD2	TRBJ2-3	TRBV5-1	TGCGCCAGCAGCTTGGGGACTAGCGGAAGCACAGATACGCAGTATTTT	CASSLGTSGSTDTQYF
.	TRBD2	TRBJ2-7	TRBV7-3	TGTGCCAGCAGCTTAGGGCTCGGGAGGGACTACGAGCAGTACTTC	CASSLGLGRDYEQYF
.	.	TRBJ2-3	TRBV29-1	TGCAGCTTTAGGAGGGGAGTAAGCACAGATACGCAGTATTTT	CSFRRGVSTDTQYF
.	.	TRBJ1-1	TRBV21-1	TGTGCCAGAACCAGACAGGGGATCACTGAAGCTTTCTTT	CARTRQGITEAFF
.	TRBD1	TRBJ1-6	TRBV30	TGTGCCTGGAGGGGGACAGGGAGCCCTAATTCACCCCTCCACTTT	CAWRGTGSPNSPLHF
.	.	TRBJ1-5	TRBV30	TGTGCCTGGAGTGTACGATCGGAGTGGAATAGCAATCAGCCCCAGCATTTT	CAWSVRSEWNSNQPQHF
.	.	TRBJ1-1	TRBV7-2	TGTGCCAGCAGCCCGACCAGGGTTACATACACTGAAGCTTTCTTT	CASSPTRVTYTEAFF
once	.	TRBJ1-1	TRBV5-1	TGCGCCAGCAGCTTCGGCACAGGGTTCACTGAAGCTTTCTTT	CASSFGTGFTEAFF
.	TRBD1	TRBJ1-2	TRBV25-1	TGTGCCAGCAAGGGACAGGGCCTCTATGGCTACACCTTC	CASKGQGLYGYTF
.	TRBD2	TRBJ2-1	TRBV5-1	TGCGCCAGCAGCGGCCGGACTAGCGGGTCCTACAATGAGCAGTTCTTC	CASSGRTSGSYNEQFF
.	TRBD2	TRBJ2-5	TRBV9	TGTGCCAGCAGCGGTATAGCGGGGGGGCCGGAGACCCAGTACTTC	CASSGIAGGPETQYF
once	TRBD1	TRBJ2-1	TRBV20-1	TGCAGTGCTAGTAGGGACAGCCAGACGAATGAGCAGTTCTTC	CSASRDSQTNEQFF
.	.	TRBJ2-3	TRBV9	TGTGCCAGCAGCTCAGGGGGGTTCCCCACAGATACGCAGTATTTT	CASSSGGFPTDTQYF
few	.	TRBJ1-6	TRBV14	TGTGCCAGCAGCCAACCGGGAGGACAGCCCCTCCACTTT	CASSQPGGQPLHF
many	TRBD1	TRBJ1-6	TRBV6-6	TGTGCCAGCAGGATGGGACAGGGGAGTCTTAATTCACCCCTCCACTTT	CASRMGQGSLNSPLHF